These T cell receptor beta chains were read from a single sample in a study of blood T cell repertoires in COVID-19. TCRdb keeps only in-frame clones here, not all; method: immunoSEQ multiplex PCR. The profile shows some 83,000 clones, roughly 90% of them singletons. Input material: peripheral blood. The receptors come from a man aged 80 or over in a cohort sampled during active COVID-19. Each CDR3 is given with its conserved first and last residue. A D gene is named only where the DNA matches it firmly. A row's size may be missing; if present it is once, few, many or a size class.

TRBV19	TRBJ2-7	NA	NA	CASSTRGGDPWYEQYF	TGTGCCAGTAGTACCCGGGGTGGTGATCCATGGTACGAGCAGTACTTC
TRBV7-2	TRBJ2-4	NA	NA	CASSLWRENIQYF	TGTGCCAGCAGCTTATGGCGGGAAAACATTCAGTACTTC
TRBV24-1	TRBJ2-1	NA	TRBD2	CATSVSGGAREQFF	TGTGCCACCAGTGTTAGCGGGGGGGCTCGGGAGCAGTTCTTC
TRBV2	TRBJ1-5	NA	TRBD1	CASSELAGGQPQHF	TGTGCCAGCAGTGAACTGGCAGGGGGCCAGCCCCAGCATTTT
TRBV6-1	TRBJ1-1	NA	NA	CASSEAGTVKAFF	TGTGCCAGCAGTGAAGCGGGCACCGTGAAAGCTTTCTTT
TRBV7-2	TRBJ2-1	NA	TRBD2	CASSLSLAGISGEQFF	TGTGCCAGCAGCTTATCGCTAGCGGGGATTTCGGGGGAGCAGTTCTTC
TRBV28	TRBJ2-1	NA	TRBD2	CASSFWLTSEDYNEQFF	TGTGCCAGCAGTTTCTGGCTTACTAGCGAGGACTACAATGAGCAGTTCTTC
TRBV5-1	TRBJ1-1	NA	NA	CASSLGPQGSNTEAFF	TGCGCCAGCAGCTTGGGACCCCAGGGGAGCAACACTGAAGCTTTCTTT
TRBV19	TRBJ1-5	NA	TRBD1	CASSIVWAGGSNQPQHF	TGTGCCAGTAGTATAGTTTGGGCAGGGGGAAGCAATCAGCCCCAGCATTTT
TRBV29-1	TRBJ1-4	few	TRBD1	CSATTGGSNEKLFF	TGCAGCGCAACGACAGGGGGAAGCAATGAAAAACTGTTTTTT
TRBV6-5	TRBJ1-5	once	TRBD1	CASSRGQDSNQPQHF	TGTGCCAGCAGTCGGGGACAGGATAGCAATCAGCCCCAGCATTTT
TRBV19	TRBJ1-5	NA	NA	CASSIDGRKAQHF	TGTGCCAGTAGTATAGATGGGAGGAAAGCCCAGCATTTT
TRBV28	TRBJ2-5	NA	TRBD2	CATRKEGQAGARYF	TGTGCCACCAGAAAGGAAGGGCAAGCGGGGGCCCGATACTTC
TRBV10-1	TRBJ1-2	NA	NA	CASSELEVQGVPPNYGYTF	TGCGCCAGCAGTGAGTTGGAGGTACAGGGCGTTCCCCCTAACTATGGCTACACCTTC